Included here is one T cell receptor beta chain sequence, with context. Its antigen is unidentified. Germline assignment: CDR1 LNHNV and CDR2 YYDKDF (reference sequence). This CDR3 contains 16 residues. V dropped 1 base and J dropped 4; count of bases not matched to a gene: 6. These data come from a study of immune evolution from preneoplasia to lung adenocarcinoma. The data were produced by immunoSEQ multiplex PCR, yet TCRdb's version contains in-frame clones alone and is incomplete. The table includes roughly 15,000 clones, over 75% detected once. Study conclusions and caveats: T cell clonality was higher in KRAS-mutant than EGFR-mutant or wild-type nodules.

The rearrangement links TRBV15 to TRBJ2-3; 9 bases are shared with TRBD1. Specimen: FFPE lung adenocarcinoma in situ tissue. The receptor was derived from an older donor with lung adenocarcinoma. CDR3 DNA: TGTGCCACCAGCAGAGTGGTGGGACAGGGCCCAGATACGCAGTATTTT. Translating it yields CATSRVVGQGPDTQYF.